The 20 T cell receptor beta chains listed next were all sequenced from one sample in a study of blood T cell repertoires in COVID-19. Assay used: immunoSEQ multiplex PCR; TCRdb lists only in-frame clones, some missing. Among a few hundred thousand clones listed, over 75% were seen once. What was sequenced was peripheral blood. The receptors were gathered from a woman in her thirties with COVID-19, enrolled during active disease.

CDR3 sequence: CASSPGTSGPWDTQYF. In DNA, the CDR3 is TGCGCCAGCAGCCCTGGGACTAGCGGGCCGTGGGATACGCAGTATTTT. The chain is built from TRBV5-1 and TRBJ2-3; 12 bases are a match to TRBD2. Trimming cost V 4 bases and J 6 bases; bases outside gene matches: 9. Germline V gene sequence: CDR1 SGHRS, CDR2 YFSETQ. The CDR3 is made up of 16 amino acids.

The chain carries TRBV9 and TRBJ2-5; D is perhaps TRBD2 (5 bases). The V end was cut by 3 bases, the J end by 5 bases, with 20 bases between. The CDR3 runs 16 residues. Germline V gives CDR1 SGDLS, CDR2 YYNGEE. CDR3 nucleotides: TGTGCCAGCAGCGGCAGCCCCGGGGATTATGAGGAGACCCAGTACTTC. It encodes CASSGSPGDYEETQYF.

The rearrangement links TRBV6-6 to TRBJ1-1; D is uncertain. This CDR3 has 13 amino acids. Germline assignment: CDR1 MNHNY and CDR2 SVGAGI (reference sequence). V was pared by 5 bases and J by 0 bases, with 7 bases between. CDR3 sequence: CASSLLLNTEAFF. The CDR3 DNA is TGTGCCAGCAGTCTTCTTCTGAACACTGAAGCTTTCTTT.

This CDR3 is CASRAELGRQPQHF. The DNA for the CDR3 is TGTGCCAGCAGAGCCGAGTTGGGGCGGCAGCCCCAGCATTTT. The chain is built from TRBV2 and TRBJ1-5; D is possibly TRBD1 (5 bases). The germline V and J ends were trimmed by 6 bases and 7 bases, with 16 bases remaining between them. Per germline, CDR1 SNHLY and CDR2 FYNNEI. The CDR3 is made up of 14 amino acids.

This chain connects TRBV10-1 to TRBJ2-7; D ambiguous. The CDR3 runs to 13 residues. Germline V gene data show CDR1 as WNHNN and CDR2 as SYGVQD (reference sequence). Trimming cost V 0 bases and J 3 bases, with 6 bases left between them. The CDR3 is CASSESQDYEQYF. The CDR3 region has the DNA TGCGCCAGCAGTGAGTCGCAGGACTACGAGCAGTACTTC.

The rearrangement links TRBV19 to TRBJ2-1; D perhaps matches TRBD1 (5 bases). V was clipped by 4 bases and J by 10 bases, with 8 bases between them. The germline V gene encodes CDR1 LNHDA and CDR2 SQIVND (reference sequence). This CDR3 is built from 11 residues. CDR3 nucleotides: TGTGCCAGTAGTACTGCAGGGGAGCAGTTCTTC. Its translation is CASSTAGEQFF.

The sample holds one count of this clone. The J gene is TRBJ1-2, the V gene TRBV29-1; weak D call: TRBD1 (6 bases). Trimming removed 8 bases at V and 8 bases at J, with 18 bases between. The CDR3 totals 12 residues. Looked up from germline, CDR1 is SQVTM and CDR2 is ANQGSEA. The CDR3 nucleotides are TGCAGCTTGGGGCAGGGACAAGAGGGCTACACCTTC. Encoded protein: CSLGQGQEGYTF.

The V gene is TRBV11-3, the J gene TRBJ2-1, with 9 bases matching TRBD2. The length of the CDR3 is 15 residues. Germline loops: CDR1 SGHNT, CDR2 YENEEA. Losses at the gene ends were 3 bases for V and 2 bases for J; bases not matched to a gene: 2. The CDR3 reads CASSFRLAAYNEQFF. DNA of the CDR3: TGTGCCAGCAGCTTCCGACTAGCGGCCTACAATGAGCAGTTCTTC. Full variable domain (remainder filled in from reference TRBV11-3 and TRBJ2-1): EAGVVQSPRYKIIEKKQPVAFWCNPISGHNTLYWYLQNLGQGPELLIRYENEEAVDDSQLPKDRFSAERLKGVDSTLKIQPAELGDSAVYLCASSFRLAAYNEQFFGPGTRLTVL.

This chain links TRBV28 with TRBJ2-7; D may be TRBD2 (6 bases). Germline V CDR1 and CDR2: MDHEN, SYDVKM. V was shortened by 2 bases and J by 5 bases, with 13 bases between the two germline ends. CDR3 length equals 14 residues. For the CDR3, the DNA is TGTGCCAGCAGTTTAAGCCTAGCGAGGCACGAGCAGTACTTC. It specifies CASSLSLARHEQYF.

The rearrangement links TRBV7-9 to TRBJ1-1; tentatively, D is TRBD1 (5 bases). Germline CDR1 is SEHNR and CDR2 is FQNEAQ (reference sequence). Trimming left V 4 bases short and J 11 bases short, with 17 bases between. The CDR3 totals 13 residues. The CDR3 spells CASSSGGVVVAFF. Here the CDR3 DNA reads TGTGCCAGCAGCTCCGGGGGAGTGGTGGTGGCTTTCTTT.

V is TRBV5-6 and J is TRBJ1-2; tentatively, D is TRBD1 (5 bases). Per the germline V gene, CDR1 is SGHDT and CDR2 is YYEEEE. This CDR3 comprises 15 residues. V lost 0 bases and J 5 bases, leaving 14 bases between the germline ends. The CDR3: CASSLDIGATYGYTF. DNA for the CDR3: TGTGCCAGCAGCTTGGATATAGGGGCCACTTATGGCTACACCTTC.

This chain connects TRBV6-5 to TRBJ1-2; 8 bases are shared with TRBD1. Germline values: CDR1 MNHEY, CDR2 SVGAGI. Unmatched junction bases numbered 5, after V lost 5 bases and J lost 6 bases. CDR3 size: 13 residues. DNA of the CDR3: TGTGCCAGCAGTCGGACAGGGTTGCATGGCTACACCTTC. Translating it yields CASSRTGLHGYTF.

The chain employs TRBV4-1 and TRBJ1-2, with 12 bases aligning to TRBD1. Germline V gene data show CDR1 as MGHRA and CDR2 as YSYEKL. V lost 3 bases and J lost 8; bases outside the gene matches: 4. This CDR3 has 14 amino acids. The CDR3 here is CASSQPGQGAGYTF. As DNA, the CDR3 is TGCGCCAGCAGCCAGCCGGGACAGGGGGCCGGCTACACCTTC.

The chain recombines TRBV14 with TRBJ1-1; a possible D gene is TRBD1 (5 bases). Per germline, CDR1 SGHDN and CDR2 FVKESK. There are 16 residues in the CDR3. The V gene lost 0 bases and the J gene lost 4 bases, with 15 bases spanning the gap. This CDR3 reads CASSQDLLGGGTEAFF. CDR3 coding DNA: TGTGCCAGCAGCCAAGACCTCCTTGGGGGAGGCACTGAAGCTTTCTTT.

The chain recombines TRBV2 with TRBJ1-4; a weak D match, TRBD1 (5 bases). This CDR3 contains 14 residues. CDR1 is SNHLY, CDR2 FYNNEI, per germline. The ends were cut back, 6 bases at V and 7 bases at J, with 15 bases in the middle. CDR3 nucleotides: TGTGCCAGCAGGGAACAGGCTCTTAGTGAAAAACTGTTTTTT. This codes for CASREQALSEKLFF.

The V gene is TRBV18, the J gene TRBJ2-7, with 12 bases aligning to TRBD2. Trimming took 3 bases from V and 4 from J; bases not matched to a gene: 7. The germline V gene encodes CDR1 KGHSH and CDR2 LQKENI. CDR3 length: 16 residues. The CDR3: CASSPPSSGRVYEQYF. The CDR3 nucleotides read TGTGCCAGCTCACCTCCCTCTAGCGGGAGGGTGTACGAGCAGTACTTC.

The genes are TRBV6-5 and TRBJ2-7; possibly TRBD1 for D (5 bases). This CDR3 is built from 13 residues. With 5 bases removed from V and 7 bases from J, the gap between germline ends came to 15 bases. Germline V gene data show CDR1 as MNHEY and CDR2 as SVGAGI. In DNA, the CDR3 is TGTGCCAGCAGTCCATGGCAGGGAAGTGAGCAGTACTTC. Residues: CASSPWQGSEQYF.

V and J are TRBV4-2 and TRBJ1-1; the D is unclear. The CDR3 length is 14 residues. CDR1 LGHNA and CDR2 YNFKEQ come from the germline V gene. V was shortened by 4 bases and J by 1 base, with 10 bases between the two germline ends. The CDR3 loop is CASSPDLRNTEAFF. The CDR3 nucleotides are TGTGCCAGCAGCCCAGACCTCAGGAACACTGAAGCTTTCTTT.

This clone was detected a few times. This rearrangement joins TRBV15 to TRBJ1-5, with a possible D match to TRBD1 (5 bases). The CDR3 consists of 13 residues. CDR1 and CDR2 from the germline V gene are LNHNV and YYDKDF (reference sequence). Trimming took 6 bases from V and 3 from J, leaving 9 bases between them. This chain's CDR3 is CATRMGLNQPQHF. The DNA for the CDR3 is TGTGCCACCAGGATGGGGCTCAATCAGCCCCAGCATTTT.

V gene TRBV30 combines with J gene TRBJ1-5, with D perhaps TRBD1 (5 bases). With 5 bases removed from V and 4 bases from J, the gap between germline ends came to 12 bases. The length of the CDR3 is 13 residues. The germline gives CDR1 GTSNPN, CDR2 SVGIG (reference sequence). The chain's CDR3 is CAWAREGNQPQHF. Here the CDR3 DNA reads TGTGCCTGGGCGAGGGAGGGGAATCAGCCCCAGCATTTT.